Shown below are 26 T cell receptor beta chains from a single sample sequenced in a study of regulatory T cells in long-lasting Graves disease. Time point in this sample: newly diagnosed GD, antithyroid drugs for less than 3 months. PBMC RNA served as the TCR library source. For TCR beta, libraries came from iRepertoire HTBI primers and Arm-PCR of CDR3 regions. TCRdb re-derived calls from the multiplex PCR reads in MiXCR, one entry per CDR3 protein. This table has 400,000 to 500,000 distinct CDR3 sequences, around 16% appearing once. Another study also made use of these data, one on T cells in Graves' hyperthyroidism and ophthalmopathy.

This specimen consisted of peripheral blood mononuclear cells (PBMCs), obtained at new diagnosis, from a patient treated with antithyroid drugs. The receptors originated from a woman aged 40 to 50 with Graves disease.

The V gene is TRBV12-3 or TRBV12-4, the J gene TRBJ2-3, with TRBD1 identical over 8 bases. The CDR3 is made up of 15 amino acids. Trimming cost V 6 bases and J 2 bases; bases outside gene matches: 7. CDR3 sequence: CASSTRQGFTDTQYF. Written as DNA, the CDR3 is TGTGCCAGCAGCACTAGACAGGGGTTCACAGATACGCAGTATTTT.

This clonotype was detected ten times or more. The V call is TRBV10-2, the J call TRBJ2-3; 16 bases map to TRBD2. V was pared by 6 bases and J by 6 bases, with 0 bases of the junction left unmatched. The CDR3 consists of 14 residues. Germline V gene sequence: CDR1 WSHSY, CDR2 SAAADI. Here the CDR3 DNA reads TGCGCCAGCAGGGGACTAGCGGGAGGGGATACGCAGTATTTT. Protein product: CASRGLAGGDTQYF.

This clonotype was counted ten times or more. The CDR3 sequence: CASSSGRNNQPQHF. CDR3 sequence (DNA): TGCGCCAGCAGCTCGGGACGGAACAATCAGCCCCAGCATTTT. V and J are TRBV5-1 and TRBJ1-5; possibly TRBD1 for D (5 bases). The CDR3 covers 14 residues. Germline V CDR1 and CDR2: SGHRS, YFSETQ. V shed 3 bases and J shed 3 bases, with 10 bases lying between them.

The table lists this clonotype with many counts. This chain links TRBV12-3 or TRBV12-4 with TRBJ2-1, with D possibly TRBD1 on 6 matching bases. V lost 0 bases, J lost 5 bases, and 17 bases lay in between. The CDR3 is 17 amino acids. CDR3 region: CASSLALRGSFDNEQFF. DNA for the CDR3: TGTGCCAGCAGTTTAGCGCTAAGGGGGAGCTTCGACAATGAGCAGTTCTTC.

Many counts were recorded for this clonotype. The chain uses TRBV10-3 and TRBJ1-5; no definite D call. Per germline, CDR1 ENHRY and CDR2 SYGVKD. Trimming took 0 bases from V and 11 from J, leaving 20 bases between them. The CDR3 runs 16 residues. CDR3 sequence: CAISESGLRGFLTQHF. The CDR3 bases are TGTGCCATCAGTGAGTCAGGCCTCAGAGGCTTTCTAACCCAGCATTTT.

This clonotype came up many times. The V call is TRBV28, the J call TRBJ1-1, with 7 positions matching TRBD1. Germline CDR1 reads MDHEN; CDR2 reads SYDVKM. The CDR3 is 11 residues long. The junction had 2 bases not matched to a gene; V was cut back by 8 bases and J by 5 bases. The CDR3: CASEDRTEAFF. The CDR3 DNA reads TGTGCCAGCGAGGACAGGACTGAAGCTTTCTTT.

This clonotype occurred many times. The V and J genes are TRBV20-1 and TRBJ2-7, with D possibly TRBD2 on 5 matching bases. Trimming left V 4 bases short and J 0 bases short, with 13 bases between. This CDR3 is 14 amino acids long. Germline V gene lookup returns CDR1 DFQATT and CDR2 SNEGSKA (reference sequence). The CDR3 nucleotides read TGCAGTGCTACCCCAATCACTAGCTCCTACGAGCAGTACTTC. Protein: CSATPITSSYEQYF.

This clonotype was recorded many times. The chain joins TRBV7-2 to TRBJ1-2; D unresolved. Germline V CDR1 and CDR2: SGHTA, FQGNSA. V dropped 0 bases and J dropped 5 bases, with 10 bases sitting between them. This CDR3 contains 14 residues. CDR3 DNA: TGTGCCAGCAGCTTAGCGCTGGAGGTATATGGCTACACCTTC. Its protein is CASSLALEVYGYTF.

The rearrangement links TRBV15 to TRBJ1-2; TRBD1 aligns across 7 bases. The V gene end was trimmed by 5 bases and the J gene end by 7 bases; junction bases not matched to a gene: 10. This CDR3 spans 14 amino acids. Germline V lookup: CDR1 LNHNV, CDR2 YYDKDF (reference sequence). DNA for the CDR3: TGTGCCACCAGCGCGGACAGGCTTCGAGGTGGCTACACCTTC. This translates into CATSADRLRGGYTF.

This clonotype was detected ten times or more. This chain links TRBV5-1 with TRBJ2-3; D call uncertain. CDR3 length: 15 amino acids. With 4 bases removed from V and 1 base from J, the gap between germline ends came to 13 bases. Germline CDR1 reads SGHRS; CDR2 reads YFSETQ. The CDR3 region is CASSLEDFRTDTQYF. For the CDR3, the DNA is TGCGCCAGCAGCCTGGAAGACTTTCGCACAGATACGCAGTATTTT.

The V gene is TRBV27, the J gene TRBJ1-1, with D unclear. CDR3 length: 8 amino acids. CDR1 and CDR2 from the germline V gene are MNHEY and SMNVEV (reference sequence). V was shortened by 10 bases and J by 7 bases, with 4 bases between the two germline ends. This CDR3 reads CANNEAFF. CDR3 bases: TGTGCCAATAATGAAGCTTTCTTT.

In this sample, this clonotype turned up many times. V is TRBV2 and J is TRBJ2-3, with 8 bases identical to TRBD2. The CDR3 has 15 residues. Losses at the gene ends were 4 bases for V and 1 base for J; bases not matched to a gene: 4. CDR1 and CDR2 from the germline V gene are SNHLY and FYNNEI. As DNA, the CDR3 is TGTGCCAGCAGTGTTGGGCGGGAGGGCACAGATACGCAGTATTTT. Its translation: CASSVGREGTDTQYF.

This clonotype was seen repeatedly, ten times or more. The chain uses TRBV3-1 and TRBJ2-4, with D unresolved. V lost 0 bases, J lost 8 bases, and 14 bases lay in between. Germline values: CDR1 LGHDT, CDR2 YNNKEL (reference sequence). This CDR3 is built from 15 residues. The CDR3 DNA reads as TGTGCCAGCAGCCAAGAAGGGCAGGCCAGTGACATTCAGTACTTC. Translating it yields CASSQEGQASDIQYF.

This clonotype was seen many times. The chain combines TRBV5-1 with TRBJ2-7; D gene uncertain. This CDR3 is 13 amino acids long. With 0 bases removed from V and 3 bases from J, the gap between germline ends came to 7 bases. Germline CDR1 is SGHRS and CDR2 is YFSETQ. The CDR3 protein is CASSLERLYEQYF. In nucleotides, the CDR3 is TGCGCCAGCAGCTTGGAACGGCTCTACGAGCAGTACTTC.

This clonotype was picked up many times. The chain links TRBV10-3 to TRBJ2-1; TRBD1 matches 9 bases. The V and J ends lost 2 bases and 2 bases, in that order; junction bases with no gene match: 7. The length of the CDR3 is 17 residues. Per the germline V gene, CDR1 is ENHRY and CDR2 is SYGVKD. The CDR3 DNA follows: TGTGCCATCAGTGAGAATGACCGGGACAGGGCCTACAATGAGCAGTTCTTC. It specifies CAISENDRDRAYNEQFF.

This clonotype has only a few counts. The conserved phenylalanine or tryptophan normally closing the CDR3 is absent here, so this likely arose from a read error. The rearrangement joins TRBV7-9 to TRBJ2-1, with D possibly TRBD2 on 6 matching bases. Germline V gene data show CDR1 as SEHNR and CDR2 as FQNEAQ (reference sequence). The CDR3 is made up of 12 amino acids. The ends were cut back, 6 bases at V and 8 bases at J, with 11 bases in the middle. This chain's CDR3 is CASRRDVYEQFC. CDR3 bases: TGTGCCAGCAGGCGGGACGTCTATGAGCAGTTCTGC.

This clonotype occurred many times. The chain combines TRBV27 with TRBJ2-7; TRBD2 aligns across 11 bases. J gave up 7 bases and V 5 bases, and 13 bases lay outside the gene matches. Germline V gives CDR1 MNHEY, CDR2 SMNVEV (reference sequence). CDR3 length equals 16 residues. The CDR3 DNA reads as TGTGCCAGCAGTCTTCTAGCGGGAGGATTTAAAGAGGAGCAGTACTTC. As protein: CASSLLAGGFKEEQYF.

V gene TRBV19 combines with J gene TRBJ2-1; 11 bases line up with TRBD2. Trimming at V came to 3 bases and at J to 12 bases, leaving 7 bases not matched to a gene. In germline, CDR1 is LNHDA, CDR2 SQIVND (reference sequence). CDR3 length equals 14 residues. CDR3 region: CASSIELAGDGQFF. CDR3 sequence (DNA): TGTGCCAGTAGTATCGAACTAGCGGGAGATGGGCAGTTCTTC.

This clonotype was counted ten times or more. V usage is TRBV2 and J usage is TRBJ2-5; no clear D gene. The CDR3 runs to 15 residues. The germline V gene encodes CDR1 SNHLY and CDR2 FYNNEI. The V gene lost 4 bases and the J gene lost 5 bases, with 17 bases spanning the gap. Written as DNA, the CDR3 is TGTGCCAGCAGTGTTGGCAGTCTCCCCGGGGAGACCCAGTACTTC. Protein sequence: CASSVGSLPGETQYF.

This clonotype was recorded at least ten times. The CDR3 nucleotides read TGTGCCAGCCGCCCTAGCAATCAGCCCCAGCATTTT. Its translation is CASRPSNQPQHF. The rearrangement uses TRBV28 and TRBJ1-5; D gene ambiguous. Germline loops: CDR1 MDHEN, CDR2 SYDVKM. The CDR3 has 12 residues. Trimming pared 8 bases from V and 0 bases from J, leaving 5 bases between. Full variable domain (outside the CDR3, taken from reference TRBV28 and TRBJ1-5): DVKVTQSSRYLVKRTGEKVFLECVQDMDHENMFWYRQDPGLGLRLIYFSYDVKMKEKGDIPEGYSVSREKKERFSLILESASTNQTSMYLCASRPSNQPQHFGDGTRLSIL.

The chain is built from TRBV9 and TRBJ1-6; D uncertain. The CDR3 runs to 16 residues. In germline, CDR1 is SGDLS, CDR2 YYNGEE. The V end was cut by 3 bases, the J end by 7 bases, with 17 bases between. CDR3 in DNA: TGTGCCAGCAGCGCCCGGGCGACCCGAGGGAATTCACCCCTCCACTTT. Translation gives CASSARATRGNSPLHF.

V is TRBV6-2 or TRBV6-3 and J is TRBJ2-1, with 8 bases fitting TRBD2. Germline-derived CDR1 and CDR2 are MNHEY and SVGEGT. CDR3 length: 16 residues. The J segment lost 4 bases and the V segment lost 2 bases, leaving 7 bases of the junction unmatched. CDR3 in DNA: TGTGCCAGCAGTTACCCCTCAGCGGGAGCTTACAATGAGCAGTTCTTC. Translation: CASSYPSAGAYNEQFF.

For this clonotype: With a much larger clone just one base away, this may be a read error. V is TRBV4-3 and J is TRBJ2-2; 14 nucleotides align to TRBD2. This CDR3 comprises 17 residues. CDR1 is LGHNA, CDR2 YSLEER, per germline. Here the CDR3 DNA reads TGTGCCAGCAGCCGAGGACTAGCGGGAGGGAACACCGGGGAGCTGTTTTTT. It yields the protein CASSRGLAGGNTGELFF.

This clonotype was seen only a few times. The rearrangement links TRBV12-3 or TRBV12-4 to TRBJ2-1; 10 nucleotides align to TRBD2. The CDR3 consists of 15 residues. The V and J ends lost 0 bases and 9 bases, in that order; junction bases with no gene match: 5. CDR3 residues: CASSLALAGVGEQFF. CDR3 coding DNA: TGTGCCAGCAGTTTAGCGCTAGCGGGAGTGGGTGAGCAGTTCTTC.

This clonotype was seen repeatedly, ten times or more. The chain has TRBV5-6 and TRBJ2-2; perhaps TRBD1 as D (5 bases). Deletions cut 5 bases from V and 4 bases from J, with 12 bases between. Germline CDR1 is SGHDT and CDR2 is YYEEEE. The length of the CDR3 is 14 residues. The CDR3 DNA is TGTGCCAGCAGTCCCGGACATATCACCGGGGAGCTGTTTTTT. Protein product: CASSPGHITGELFF.

The chain employs TRBV20-1 and TRBJ2-3, with TRBD2 identical over 9 bases. The trim removed 6 bases at V and 2 bases at J, leaving 9 bases unmatched. Germline V gene sequence: CDR1 DFQATT, CDR2 SNEGSKA (reference sequence). CDR3 size: 15 residues. CDR3 nucleotides: TGCAGTGCAGAATTAGCGGGGGTACTCACAGATACGCAGTATTTT. This gives the protein CSAELAGVLTDTQYF.